This T cell receptor beta chain was sequenced during a study of molecular identifiers for immune sequencing clone quantification. Overall study results and limits: Clonotypes topping 20 RNA copies carried over 97% of effector molecules but under 1% of naive ones. Barcode-sharing identical TCR molecules could underestimate highly expanded clone sizes.

This clonotype was seen a few times. Its target is not known. This CDR3 region has 17 residues. The junction had 7 bases not matched to a gene; V was cut back by 0 bases and J by 5 bases. The germline CDR1 and CDR2 sequences are MDHEN and SYDVKM. TCR libraries were built in bulk with a published protocol and specific TCR primers. One entry per CDR3 protein results from TCRdb running MiXCR on the PCR reads. The sample consists of 460,000 or so distinct CDR3 sequences, 25% of them appearing once. The chain has TRBV28 and TRBJ2-5, with 12 bases that match TRBD2. Sequenced material: naive CD8+ T cells from blood, with Jurkat cell RNA spiked in. The subset here: FACS-sorted CD8+CD4-CCR7+CD45RA+ naive T cells. The origin of this receptor is a human donor in good health. Some libraries in this study had Jurkat cell RNA spiked in. CDR3 DNA: TGTGCCAGCAGTTTATGGCAACTAGCGGGAGGAAGTGAGACCCAGTACTTC. This codes for CASSLWQLAGGSETQYF.